Shown below are 24 T cell receptor beta chains from a single sample sequenced in a study of blood T cell repertoires in COVID-19. The method was immunoSEQ multiplex PCR; TCRdb's version includes in-frame clones alone and lacks a portion of them. The sample records 200,000 or so clones, approximately 90% being singletons. The sample was peripheral blood. Receptor source: a man aged 45-65 years with COVID-19, enrolled during active disease.

The V and J genes are TRBV6-4 and TRBJ2-3; 10 bases map to TRBD1. In germline, CDR1 is MRHNA, CDR2 SNTAGT. J gave up 9 bases and V 6 bases, and 6 bases lay outside the gene matches. The CDR3 extends over 13 amino acids. The CDR3, as DNA: TGTGCCAGCAGACCGGGACAGGGGTCAACGCAGTATTTT. This translates into CASRPGQGSTQYF.

V and J are TRBV11-2 and TRBJ1-5; tentatively, D is TRBD1 (5 bases). Trimming cost V 3 bases and J 7 bases, with 10 bases left between them. The CDR3 has 13 residues. CDR1 and CDR2 (germline): SGHAT, FQNNGV. In nucleotides, the CDR3 is TGTGCCAGCAGCTTCCAGGGTCAACAGCCCCAGCATTTT. This encodes CASSFQGQQPQHF.

This chain connects TRBV6-5 to TRBJ1-2; 7 nucleotides agree with TRBD1. Germline V CDR1 and CDR2: MNHEY, SVGAGI. The CDR3 covers 15 residues. With V trimmed by 8 bases and J by 8 bases, 17 bases remained unmatched. CDR3: CASGATRQGLRGYTF. The CDR3 region has the DNA TGTGCCAGCGGAGCGACACGACAGGGCCTAAGGGGCTACACCTTC.

The chain uses TRBV3-1 (or the pseudogene TRBV3-2) and TRBJ1-2; no reliable D call. Trimming took 0 bases from V and 8 from J, leaving 10 bases between them. The CDR3 extends over 13 amino acids. Germline V CDR1 and CDR2: LGHDT, YNNKEL (reference sequence). CDR3 sequence (DNA): TGTGCCAGCAGCCAAGAAGAGGGAGGCGGCTACACCTTC. It specifies CASSQEEGGGYTF.

V is TRBV23-1 and J is TRBJ1-5, with D possibly being TRBD1 (5 bases). TRBV23-1 is assigned to the ORF class and has an uncertain function. This CDR3 comprises 18 residues. Trimming removed 2 bases at V and 0 bases at J, with 17 bases between. CDR3 in DNA: TGCGCCAGCAGTCAACGGACAAGGACCGAATATAGCAATCAGCCCCAGCATTTT. It encodes CASSQRTRTEYSNQPQHF.

This chain joins TRBV5-6 and TRBJ2-5; D ambiguous. CDR3 length equals 12 residues. The germline CDR1 and CDR2 sequences are SGHDT and YYEEEE. V lost 1 base to trimming and J lost 5 bases, with 6 bases between them. CDR3 bases: TGTGCCAGCAGCTTGACGGTGGAGACCCAGTACTTC. Encoded protein: CASSLTVETQYF.

The chain couples TRBV29-1 to TRBJ2-5; 8 bases are shared with TRBD2. After removal of 6 bases from V and 4 bases from J, the junction contained 10 bases not matched to a gene. Per the germline V gene, CDR1 is SQVTM and CDR2 is ANQGSEA. CDR3 length: 14 residues. The CDR3 here is CSVAGGAPPETQYF. CDR3 in DNA: TGCAGCGTCGCCGGGGGGGCCCCACCAGAGACCCAGTACTTC.

This sequence joins TRBV11-2 and TRBJ2-7; 7 nucleotides align to TRBD1. Germline CDR1 SGHAT, CDR2 FQNNGV. V was clipped by 3 bases and J by 0 bases; unmatched bases: 8. The length of the CDR3 is 16 residues. The CDR3 spells CASSFRRQGSSYEQYF. The DNA of the CDR3 is TGTGCCAGCAGCTTCCGCCGACAGGGTAGCTCCTACGAGCAGTACTTC.

This sequence joins TRBV30 and TRBJ2-5, with D uncertain. Trimming removed 1 base from V and 1 base from J, with 7 bases in between. The CDR3 has 13 amino acids. Germline assignment: CDR1 GTSNPN and CDR2 SVGIG (reference sequence). In DNA form, the CDR3 reads TGTGCCTGGAGTGGGGCCCTCCAAGAGACCCAGTACTTC. Its protein product is CAWSGALQETQYF.

V usage is TRBV15 and J usage is TRBJ1-6; 10 bases are a match to TRBD1. Germline trimming cut 1 base from V and 7 bases from J; bases unmatched to any gene: 7. The CDR3 contains 17 residues. Germline V gives CDR1 LNHNV, CDR2 YYDKDF (reference sequence). The CDR3 loop is CATSRGQGADLNSPLHF. The DNA of the CDR3 is TGTGCCACCAGCAGAGGACAGGGGGCCGACCTAAATTCACCCCTCCACTTT.

The chain links TRBV2 to TRBJ1-5; D gene unclear. Germline lookup yields CDR1 SNHLY and CDR2 FYNNEI. The CDR3 covers 13 residues. With 6 bases removed from V and 3 bases from J, the gap between germline ends came to 9 bases. CDR3 amino acids: CASRQISNQPQHF. The CDR3 nucleotides read TGTGCCAGCAGGCAGATTTCCAATCAGCCCCAGCATTTT. The complete variable domain, with remaining parts taken from reference TRBV2 and TRBJ1-5, reads EPEVTQTPSHQVTQMGQEVILRCVPISNHLYFYWYRQILGQKVEFLVSFYNNEISEKSEIFDDQFSVERPDGSNFTLKIRSTKLEDSAMYFCASRQISNQPQHFGDGTRLSIL.

As to this clone: The junction and the germline gene differ at one end; a read error may be behind it. The chain has TRBV5-1 and TRBJ2-3, with 7 bases aligning to TRBD2. In germline, CDR1 is SGHRS, CDR2 YFSETQ. The CDR3 has 14 residues. The CDR3 here is CASSLETSRDTQYF. CDR3 DNA sequence: TGCGCCAGCAGCTTGGAGACTAGCAGAGATACGCAGTATTTT.

This chain joins TRBV3-1 (or the pseudogene TRBV3-2) and TRBJ2-5; D is possibly TRBD2 (6 bases). Germline assignment: CDR1 LGHDT and CDR2 YNNKEL (reference sequence). V gave up 1 base and J gave up 4 bases, with 13 bases separating them. The CDR3 is 15 residues long. CDR3 sequence reads: CASSQVGEEAETQYF. CDR3 nucleotide sequence: TGTGCCAGCAGCCAAGTCGGGGAGGAGGCAGAGACCCAGTACTTC.

The rearrangement links TRBV7-9 to TRBJ2-7, with TRBD1 matching 9 bases. CDR1 and CDR2 (germline): SEHNR, FQNEAQ (reference sequence). V shed 5 bases and J 5 bases; nucleotides not matched to a gene: 7. This CDR3 comprises 14 residues. This CDR3 reads CASSLTGGLNEQYF. In DNA, the CDR3 is TGTGCCAGCAGCCTTACAGGGGGCTTGAACGAGCAGTACTTC.

V usage is TRBV7-8 and J usage is TRBJ2-7, with TRBD2 as a possible D gene (7 bases). In germline, CDR1 is SGHVS, CDR2 FQNEAQ. Trimming took off 0 bases at V and 1 base at J, with 10 bases between the two ends. The CDR3 length is 15 residues. The CDR3: CASSLAGGQSYEQYF. The CDR3 bases are TGTGCCAGCAGCTTAGCGGGGGGGCAGTCCTACGAGCAGTACTTC. The full variable domain, rest sourced from reference TRBV7-8 and TRBJ2-7, is GAGVSQSPRYKVAKRGQDVALRCDPISGHVSLFWYQQALGQGPEFLTYFQNEAQLDKSGLPSDRFFAERPEGSVSTLKIQRTQQEDSAVYLCASSLAGGQSYEQYFGPGTRLTVT.

This chain uses TRBV2 with TRBJ2-1, with D possibly being TRBD2 (6 bases). Germline assignment: CDR1 SNHLY and CDR2 FYNNEI. Trimming took 8 bases from V and 8 from J, leaving 22 bases between them. This CDR3 region has 15 residues. CDR3 coding DNA: TGTGCCAGCGCCCAGGACTACCAGATTTTGCATGAGCAGTTCTTC. It yields the protein CASAQDYQILHEQFF.

This clone appeared a single time. J is TRBJ2-7 and V is TRBV27; D possibly corresponds to TRBD2 (6 bases). Trimming stripped 5 bases from V and 0 bases from J, with 23 bases between. The V gene's germline CDR1 is MNHEY and CDR2 SMNVEV (reference sequence). The CDR3 is 18 residues long. CDR3 DNA: TGTGCCAGCAGTGGGCTTGGGGGAGGCAATCAGGGCTCCTACGAGCAGTACTTC. Protein sequence: CASSGLGGGNQGSYEQYF.

This clone was counted many times. The chain has TRBV12-5 and TRBJ1-2; possible D gene TRBD1, 5 bases. The V gene's germline CDR1 is LGHNT and CDR2 FRNRAP. The CDR3 loop spans 14 amino acids. Trimming cost V 5 bases and J 4 bases, with 14 bases left between them. The CDR3 loop is CASGPGGLAYGYTF. DNA of the CDR3: TGTGCTAGTGGTCCCGGGGGACTCGCCTATGGCTACACCTTC.

The chain has TRBV9 and TRBJ2-5, with D possibly matching TRBD2 (6 bases). The germline V gene has CDR1 SGDLS and CDR2 YYNGEE. The CDR3 is made up of 15 amino acids. Trimming removed 7 bases at V and 4 bases at J, with 20 bases between. The CDR3 region has the DNA TGTGCCAGCTCCCCCCGAGGGACTCCCCTAGAGACCCAGTACTTC. It translates to CASSPRGTPLETQYF.

The chain joins TRBV11-3 to TRBJ2-5; a weak D match, TRBD2 (5 bases). This CDR3 spans 16 amino acids. Germline lookup yields CDR1 SGHNT and CDR2 YENEEA. Between the trimmed V and J ends, which lost 1 base and 1 base, there was a span of 13 bases. CDR3 nucleotide sequence: TGTGCCAGCAGCTTAGGACTAACCTCCACCCAAGAGACCCAGTACTTC. Its translation is CASSLGLTSTQETQYF.

V and J are TRBV15 and TRBJ2-3, with D possibly matching TRBD1 (6 bases). CDR3 length: 15 amino acids. CDR1 and CDR2 from the germline V gene are LNHNV and YYDKDF (reference sequence). V was cut by 6 bases and J by 2 bases, with 15 bases left in between. The DNA for the CDR3 is TGTGCCACCAGGGTAGGGGGTCGGGACACAGATACGCAGTATTTT. Its translation is CATRVGGRDTDTQYF.

A remark on this clone: A much more abundant neighbour one base away suggests this may be a read error. The sample contains more than one DNA sequence encoding this CDR3. CDR3: CATSRDSGSGANVLTF. The DNA for the CDR3 is TGTGCTACCAGCAGAGATTCCGGGAGTGGGGCCAACGTCCTGACTTTC. The chain couples TRBV15 to TRBJ2-6, with a tentative D call TRBD2 (6 bases). The CDR3 runs to 16 residues. CDR1 and CDR2 from the germline V gene are LNHNV and YYDKDF (reference sequence).

The CDR3 sequence is CATAGTENQPQHF. The CDR3 coding sequence is TGTGCCACCGCTGGGACAGAAAATCAGCCCCAGCATTTT. The genes are TRBV6-5 and TRBJ1-5, with 7 bases matching TRBD1. Germline trimming cut 10 bases from V and 4 bases from J; bases unmatched to any gene: 7. Germline CDR1 is MNHEY and CDR2 is SVGAGI. This CDR3 has 13 amino acids.

For the CDR3, the DNA is TGTGCCAGCAGTGAAGTCGTAGGGGTTGGGCCCCAGCATTTT. Protein: CASSEVVGVGPQHF. V usage is TRBV2 and J usage is TRBJ1-5; perhaps TRBD1 as D (5 bases). Deletions cut 1 base from V and 9 bases from J, with 13 bases between. Germline lookup yields CDR1 SNHLY and CDR2 FYNNEI. This CDR3 contains 14 residues.